These T cell receptor beta chains were read from a single sample in a study of T cells after yellow fever vaccination. TCRdb ran MiXCR on the 5' RACE reads and lists one entry per CDR3 protein. The data show around 310,000 distinct CDR3 sequences, with 3.5% to 4.5% seen just once and roughly a quarter held by the top ten. The sequenced sample was PBMCs, obtained 5 days after the yellow fever booster vaccination. The receptors come from a man aged 18 to 30 who received the YFV17D yellow fever vaccine. Both conserved end residues are trimmed from each CDR3. D genes are given only for firm matches. Only some rows state a clone size, as once, few, many or a class for expanded clones.

clone_size	d_call	v_call	j_call	cdr3_aa
many	NA	TRBV29-1	TRBJ1-1	SVDPLVGSEEAF
few	NA	TRBV5-1	TRBJ1-4	ASSLGVQATNEKLF
NA	NA	TRBV19	TRBJ2-3	ASTPFYRTDTQY
many	NA	TRBV19	TRBJ1-1	ANSTFGIPWNTEAF
NA	TRBD2	TRBV2	TRBJ2-1	ASRERGRDNEQF
NA	TRBD2	TRBV7-9	TRBJ2-3	ASSPRTSLTDTQY
many	NA	TRBV6-1	TRBJ1-1	ASSELVEAF
NA	NA	TRBV6-6	TRBJ1-4	ASHRSLNPNEKLF
few	NA	TRBV6-2/TRBV6-3	TRBJ2-3	ASENRAFVDTQY
many	TRBD1	TRBV5-1	TRBJ2-1	ASSSRLRDRASNEQF
once	TRBD2	TRBV5-1	TRBJ2-1	ASSLKGGVTYNEQF
NA	NA	TRBV5-1	TRBJ1-1	ASSFSITRGTEAF
NA	NA	TRBV18	TRBJ2-7	ASSPLWSREQY
many	NA	TRBV6-2/TRBV6-3	TRBJ1-5	ASSYLPPPGDQPQH
many	NA	TRBV4-3	TRBJ1-5	ASSQDWTNSNQPQH
NA	NA	TRBV24-1	TRBJ2-3	ATSDRRGGTDTQY
few	TRBD2	TRBV5-6	TRBJ2-6	ASSLWGGDLSGANVLT
many	NA	TRBV12-3/TRBV12-4	TRBJ1-4	ASSLRTTNEKLF
many	TRBD1	TRBV4-3	TRBJ2-3	ASSQDRRDRGGEGTQY
few	NA	TRBV6-1	TRBJ2-5	ASSGLRRTETQY
NA	NA	TRBV12-3/TRBV12-4	TRBJ2-1	ASSKTGSSYNEQF
NA	NA	TRBV28	TRBJ1-1	ASRVSNTEAF
NA	TRBD2	TRBV14	TRBJ2-3	ASSQPGLAADTQY
many	TRBD2	TRBV4-3	TRBJ2-5	ASSQDPSGATGETQY
many	NA	TRBV7-2	TRBJ2-5	ASSPSFRQETQY
few	TRBD1	TRBV6-5	TRBJ2-1	ASRGQGSYNEQF
NA	NA	TRBV5-4	TRBJ1-1	ASTRETRDEAF
NA	NA	TRBV19	TRBJ2-3	ANGVGTMQTQY
few	NA	TRBV9	TRBJ1-1	ASSVSRANTEAF
few	TRBD2	TRBV5-4	TRBJ2-5	ASRPRGWATQY
many	NA	TRBV5-1	TRBJ1-1	ASTDGLNTEAF
few	NA	TRBV12-3/TRBV12-4	TRBJ2-7	ASGGRGYEQY
many	TRBD2	TRBV29-1	TRBJ2-7	SATSVLGTKAYEQY
NA	TRBD1	TRBV7-8	TRBJ1-1	ASSPWDRGTEAF
few	TRBD1	TRBV2	TRBJ2-3	ATTGGLSTDTQY
few	TRBD1	TRBV4-1	TRBJ2-2	ASSLRMGTATGELF
NA	TRBD2	TRBV28	TRBJ2-5	ASGTSGGAGETQY
NA	NA	TRBV9	TRBJ2-5	ASSVGPRETQY
many	NA	TRBV5-1	TRBJ1-4	ASSAPTGGNEKLF
NA	NA	TRBV20-1	TRBJ2-2	SASKAWLADTGELF
NA	TRBD2	TRBV5-5	TRBJ2-7	ASRTPGGTYEQY
NA	NA	TRBV29-1	TRBJ2-1	SVVSNYNEQF
NA	TRBD2	TRBV19	TRBJ2-6	ASSREGAGANVLT
many	NA	TRBV7-6	TRBJ2-4	ASSLRGHGGEGNIQY
few	NA	TRBV7-9	TRBJ2-3	ASGEIPTDTQY
few	TRBD2	TRBV5-6	TRBJ2-5	ASSSEGAGEQETQY
NA	TRBD1	TRBV20-1	TRBJ1-2	SARNRGGGYT
NA	NA	TRBV5-5	TRBJ2-1	ASSSYGEYNEQF
few	NA	TRBV27	TRBJ2-3	ASSFGGGDTQY
many	NA	TRBV18	TRBJ1-5	ASSPREGISNQPQH
few	TRBD2	TRBV7-7	TRBJ2-3	ASSLAGGRTQY